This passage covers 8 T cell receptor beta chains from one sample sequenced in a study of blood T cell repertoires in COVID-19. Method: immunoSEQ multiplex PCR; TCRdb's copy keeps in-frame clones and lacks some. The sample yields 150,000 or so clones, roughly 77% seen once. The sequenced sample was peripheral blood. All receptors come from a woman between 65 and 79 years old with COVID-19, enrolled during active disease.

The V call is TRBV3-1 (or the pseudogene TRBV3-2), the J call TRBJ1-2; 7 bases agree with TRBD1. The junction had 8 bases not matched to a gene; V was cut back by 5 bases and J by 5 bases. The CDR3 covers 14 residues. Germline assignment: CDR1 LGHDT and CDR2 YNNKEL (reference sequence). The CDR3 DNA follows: TGTGCCAGCAGCTCGGGACAGTCCCGTTATGGCTACACCTTC. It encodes CASSSGQSRYGYTF.

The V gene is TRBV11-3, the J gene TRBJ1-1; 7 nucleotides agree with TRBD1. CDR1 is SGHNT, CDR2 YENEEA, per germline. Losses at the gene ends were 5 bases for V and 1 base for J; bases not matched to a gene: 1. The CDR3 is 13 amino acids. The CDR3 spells CASSRDRNTEAFF. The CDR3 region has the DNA TGTGCCAGCAGCCGGGACAGGAACACTGAAGCTTTCTTT.

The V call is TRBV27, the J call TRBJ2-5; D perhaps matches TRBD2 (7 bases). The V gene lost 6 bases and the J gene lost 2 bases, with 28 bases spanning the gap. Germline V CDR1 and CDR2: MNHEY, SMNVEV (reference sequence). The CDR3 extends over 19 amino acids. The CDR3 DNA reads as TGTGCCAGCAGCCTACAGGTGCCCCGGGCGGGGGCCGGACAAGAGACCCAGTACTTC. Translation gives CASSLQVPRAGAGQETQYF.

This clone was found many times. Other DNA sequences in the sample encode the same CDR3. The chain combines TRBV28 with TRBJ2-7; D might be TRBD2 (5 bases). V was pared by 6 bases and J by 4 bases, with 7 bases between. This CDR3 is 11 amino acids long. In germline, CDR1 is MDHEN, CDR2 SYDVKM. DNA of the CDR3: TGTGCCAGCAGCCGCGGGTACGAGCAGTACTTC. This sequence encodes CASSRGYEQYF. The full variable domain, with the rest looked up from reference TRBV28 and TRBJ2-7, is DVKVTQSSRYLVKRTGEKVFLECVQDMDHENMFWYRQDPGLGLRLIYFSYDVKMKEKGDIPEGYSVSREKKERFSLILESASTNQTSMYLCASSRGYEQYFGPGTRLTVT.

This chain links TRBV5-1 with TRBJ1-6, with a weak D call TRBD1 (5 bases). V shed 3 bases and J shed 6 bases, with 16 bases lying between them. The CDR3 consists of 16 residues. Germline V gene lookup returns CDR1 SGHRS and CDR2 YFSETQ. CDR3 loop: CASSSDSSPLNSPLHF. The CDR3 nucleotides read TGCGCCAGCAGCTCTGACAGCTCCCCCCTTAATTCACCCCTCCACTTT.

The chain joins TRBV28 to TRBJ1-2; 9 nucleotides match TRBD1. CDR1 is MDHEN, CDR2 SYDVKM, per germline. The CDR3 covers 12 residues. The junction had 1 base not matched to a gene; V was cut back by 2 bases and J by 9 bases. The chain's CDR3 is CASSLGQGSYTF. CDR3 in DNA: TGTGCCAGCAGTTTAGGACAGGGGAGCTACACCTTC.

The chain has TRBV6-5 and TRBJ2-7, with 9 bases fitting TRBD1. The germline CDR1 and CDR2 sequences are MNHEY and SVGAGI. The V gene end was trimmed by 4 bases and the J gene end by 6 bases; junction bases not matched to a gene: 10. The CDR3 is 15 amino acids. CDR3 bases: TGTGCCAGCAGTTTGGCGGGACAGGGCGTAGGCGAGCAGTACTTC. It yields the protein CASSLAGQGVGEQYF.

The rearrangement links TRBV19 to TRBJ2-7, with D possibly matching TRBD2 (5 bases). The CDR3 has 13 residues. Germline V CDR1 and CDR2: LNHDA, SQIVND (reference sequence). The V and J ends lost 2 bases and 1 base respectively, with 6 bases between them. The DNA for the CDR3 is TGTGCCAGTAGTATAAGGGAGTCCTACGAGCAGTACTTC. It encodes CASSIRESYEQYF.